Only a few counts were recorded for the clone carrying this TCR beta chain. The antigen is not known. The length of the CDR3 is 15 residues. Germline assignment: CDR1 SGHTA and CDR2 FQGTGA. V shed 2 bases and J 4 bases; nucleotides not matched to a gene: 4. Libraries were prepared by immunoSEQ multiplex PCR; TCRdb keeps only in-frame clonotypes and omits some of them. The sample includes 150,000 to 170,000 clones, about 86% of them seen just once. The data derive from a study of cytomegalovirus exposure and HLA in healthy donors. Findings and limits, study-wide: Listed as cytomegalovirus-associated were around 160 TCR beta chains. First-cohort TCR clusters tended to co-occur in the 130 or so validation repertoires, a later analysis found. Across donors, most TCRs were seen rarely, yet some public ones were widespread.

The donors were part of the validation cohort of more than 90 subjects. That cohort was separate from the first cohort, which comprised about 670 subjects. The receptor comes from a human donor in good health. The chain employs TRBV7-3 and TRBJ2-2; 7 bases fit TRBD2. The sample taken for sequencing was PBMCs. Written as DNA, the CDR3 is TGTGCCAGCAGCTTATCGGGGGGAGCCACCGGGGAGCTGTTTTTT. Translation gives CASSLSGGATGELFF.